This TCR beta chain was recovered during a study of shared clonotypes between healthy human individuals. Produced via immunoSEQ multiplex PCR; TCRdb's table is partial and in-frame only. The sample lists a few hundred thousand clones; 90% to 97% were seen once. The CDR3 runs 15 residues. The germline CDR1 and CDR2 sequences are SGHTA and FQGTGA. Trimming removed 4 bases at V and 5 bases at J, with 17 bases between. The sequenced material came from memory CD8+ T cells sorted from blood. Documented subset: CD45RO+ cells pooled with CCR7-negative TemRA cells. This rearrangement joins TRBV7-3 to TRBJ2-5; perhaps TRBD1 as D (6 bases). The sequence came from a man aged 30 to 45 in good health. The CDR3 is CASSYSGAAGETQYF. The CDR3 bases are TGTGCCAGCAGCTACTCAGGGGCGGCCGGCGAGACCCAGTACTTC.